Shown below are 31 T cell receptor beta chains from a single sample sequenced in a study of beta chain features in type 1 diabetes. Study findings and constraints: Within each of all four CD4+ subsets, Type 1 diabetes patients had TCRB CDR3s that were moderately but significantly shorter.

These receptors have no known antigen. cDNA synthesis used the whole RNA isolate, giving expressed TCRB sequences. Generated by immunoSEQ multiplex PCR, the TCRdb table keeps only in-frame clones and is missing some. The table lists 150,000 to 200,000 clones, approximately 62% of them singletons. The specimen sequenced was naive CD4+ T cells from blood. The receptor source for this set is a young man with type 1 diabetes.

The rearrangement joins TRBV29-1 to TRBJ2-3; no firm D call. The V gene's germline CDR1 is SQVTM and CDR2 ANQGSEA. The CDR3 spans 13 residues. V shed 7 bases and J shed 2 bases, with 13 bases lying between them. The DNA of the CDR3 is TGCAGCGGAATGGTCCGGTACACAGATACGCAGTATTTT. Translating gives CSGMVRYTDTQYF.

This chain uses TRBV7-2 with TRBJ2-3; D unclear. This CDR3 spans 15 amino acids. Trimming took off 6 bases at V and 3 bases at J, with 16 bases between the two ends. CDR1 SGHTA and CDR2 FQGNSA come from the germline V gene. The CDR3 nucleotides read TGTGCCAGCAGTCTCTGGGGTGTCCCGACAGATACGCAGTATTTT. Translation: CASSLWGVPTDTQYF.

This clone has a handful of counts. The genes are TRBV7-9 and TRBJ2-3, with D perhaps matching TRBD2 (6 bases). V lost 5 bases and J 5 bases, leaving 8 bases between the germline ends. CDR1 and CDR2 from the germline V gene are SEHNR and FQNEAQ (reference sequence). This CDR3 region has 12 residues. CDR3 amino acids: CASSQEGDTQYF. The CDR3 DNA follows: TGTGCCAGCAGCCAGGAGGGAGATACGCAGTATTTT.

This clone has just a few counts. The sample has other DNA sequences that encode this CDR3 too. DNA for the CDR3: TGTGCCAGCAGCGTAGGGGGGCAAGAGACCCAGTACTTC. This sequence encodes CASSVGGQETQYF. The J gene is TRBJ2-5, the V gene TRBV9, with D perhaps matching TRBD1 or TRBD2 (5 bases each). The germline V gene encodes CDR1 SGDLS and CDR2 YYNGEE. The CDR3 extends over 13 amino acids. Between the trimmed V and J ends, which lost 0 bases and 2 bases, there was a span of 5 bases.

V is TRBV20-1 and J is TRBJ1-1; D remains ambiguous. CDR3 length: 10 amino acids. Deletions cut 8 bases from V and 6 bases from J, with 10 bases between. Germline V gene sequence: CDR1 DFQATT, CDR2 SNEGSKA (reference sequence). CDR3 region: CSTGRAEAFF. The CDR3, as DNA: TGCAGTACCGGGAGAGCTGAAGCTTTCTTT.

The V call is TRBV5-4, the J call TRBJ2-1; D perhaps matches TRBD1 (5 bases). Germline V gene sequence: CDR1 SGHNT, CDR2 YYREEE (reference sequence). V lost 0 bases, J lost 8 bases, and 6 bases lay in between. The CDR3 contains 12 residues. CDR3 amino acids: CASSLGGYEQFF. CDR3 sequence (DNA): TGTGCCAGCAGCTTGGGGGGCTATGAGCAGTTCTTC.

This clone has just one count. The chain combines TRBV7-9 with TRBJ2-5; either TRBD1 or TRBD2 may fit D (5 bases each). The CDR3 is 15 residues long. Germline-derived CDR1 and CDR2 are SEHNR and FQNEAQ (reference sequence). V was shortened by 8 bases and J by 2 bases, with 18 bases between the two germline ends. The CDR3 nucleotides read TGTGCCAGCGGGGACGTTTACCCCTTACAAGAGACCCAGTACTTC. As protein: CASGDVYPLQETQYF.

The chain employs TRBV4-1 and TRBJ2-7; D unresolved. With 0 bases removed from V and 6 bases from J, the gap between germline ends came to 18 bases. Germline loops: CDR1 MGHRA, CDR2 YSYEKL. This CDR3 has 16 residues. CDR3 sequence: CASSQDWAESFPEQYF. The CDR3 DNA sequence: TGCGCCAGCAGCCAAGATTGGGCCGAGTCCTTCCCCGAGCAGTACTTC.

This chain connects TRBV30 to TRBJ2-3; D call uncertain. The ends were cut back, 4 bases at V and 6 bases at J, with 11 bases in the middle. CDR1 and CDR2 from the germline V gene are GTSNPN and SVGIG (reference sequence). The length of the CDR3 is 12 residues. The CDR3 reads CAWKVSSDTQYF. DNA for the CDR3: TGTGCCTGGAAGGTTTCTTCCGATACGCAGTATTTT.

The chain has TRBV28 and TRBJ2-5; D ambiguous. Germline-derived CDR1 and CDR2 are MDHEN and SYDVKM. Trimming pared 2 bases from V and 5 bases from J, leaving 12 bases between. The CDR3 contains 14 residues. Written as DNA, the CDR3 is TGTGCCAGCAGTTTAAGGCTCGCTGGGGAGACCCAGTACTTC. It encodes CASSLRLAGETQYF. The variable domain in full, completed from reference TRBV28 and TRBJ2-5, reads DVKVTQSSRYLVKRTGEKVFLECVQDMDHENMFWYRQDPGLGLRLIYFSYDVKMKEKGDIPEGYSVSREKKERFSLILESASTNQTSMYLCASSLRLAGETQYFGPGTRLLVL.

The table lists this clone with a count of one. The chain combines TRBV4-3 with TRBJ1-1, with TRBD1 matching over 7 bases. After removal of 0 bases from V and 7 bases from J, the junction contained 5 bases not matched to a gene. The CDR3 sequence is 14 residues long. Per germline, CDR1 LGHNA and CDR2 YSLEER. The CDR3 is CASSQDRGQLEAFF. The CDR3, as DNA: TGCGCCAGCAGCCAAGATCGGGGACAGCTTGAAGCTTTCTTT.

V gene TRBV27 combines with J gene TRBJ1-1, with 9 bases aligning to TRBD1. Germline CDR1 reads MNHEY; CDR2 reads SMNVEV (reference sequence). Germline trimming cut 6 bases from V and 3 bases from J; bases unmatched to any gene: 11. The CDR3 totals 16 residues. The CDR3 bases are TGTGCCAGCAGCCCGGAGAGGGGACAGGGCCACACTGAAGCTTTCTTT. Its translation is CASSPERGQGHTEAFF.

The genes are TRBV18 and TRBJ1-1, with D tentatively TRBD1 (6 bases). CDR3 size: 16 residues. V lost 5 bases and J 0 bases, leaving 16 bases between the germline ends. CDR1 KGHSH and CDR2 LQKENI come from the germline V gene. For the CDR3, the DNA is TGTGCCAGCTCAACCAGGACAGCAGACATGAACACTGAAGCTTTCTTT. Its translation is CASSTRTADMNTEAFF.

This clone appeared once. This chain connects TRBV4-3 to TRBJ2-7; D is possibly TRBD1 or TRBD2 (5 bases each). This CDR3 spans 15 amino acids. Trimming took 0 bases from V and 2 from J, leaving 11 bases between them. In germline, CDR1 is LGHNA, CDR2 YSLEER. This chain's CDR3 is CASSQEGEYPYEQYF. The DNA of the CDR3 is TGCGCCAGCAGCCAAGAGGGGGAGTACCCCTACGAGCAGTACTTC.

The chain employs TRBV7-2 and TRBJ2-1; D remains ambiguous. Germline V gene sequence: CDR1 SGHTA, CDR2 FQGNSA. The CDR3 loop spans 14 amino acids. Deletions cut 1 base from V and 6 bases from J, with 10 bases between. DNA for the CDR3: TGTGCCAGCAGCTTAGATCCAGCAGGCAATGAGCAGTTCTTC. This encodes CASSLDPAGNEQFF.

This sequence joins TRBV19 and TRBJ2-7; 7 nucleotides align to TRBD1. CDR3 size: 13 residues. J gave up 2 bases and V 5 bases, and 3 bases lay outside the gene matches. Germline V gene data show CDR1 as LNHDA and CDR2 as SQIVND (reference sequence). The CDR3 loop is CASSPQGAYEQYF. The CDR3 DNA reads TGTGCCAGTAGTCCCCAGGGGGCCTACGAGCAGTACTTC.

The chain has TRBV7-2 and TRBJ2-4; 8 positions agree with TRBD1. CDR3 size: 15 residues. V shed 1 base, J shed 6 bases, and the junction held 5 bases outside the gene matches. Germline V gene data show CDR1 as SGHTA and CDR2 as FQGNSA. The CDR3 sequence is CASSLDRTGINIQYF. CDR3 nucleotide sequence: TGTGCCAGCAGCTTAGACCGGACAGGGATAAACATTCAGTACTTC.

The V call is TRBV6-6, the J call TRBJ2-1, with D hard to call. Trimming shortened V by 6 bases and J by 0 bases, and 9 bases separated the two germline ends. This CDR3 contains 14 residues. From germline, CDR1 is MNHNY and CDR2 SVGAGI (reference sequence). In DNA, the CDR3 is TGTGCCAGCAGAATCATGAACTCCTACAATGAGCAGTTCTTC. This sequence encodes CASRIMNSYNEQFF.

This clone was seen a handful of times. The chain combines TRBV2 with TRBJ2-3, with D tentatively TRBD1 (6 bases). Trimming left V 6 bases short and J 2 bases short, with 12 bases between. CDR3 length equals 14 residues. Germline lookup yields CDR1 SNHLY and CDR2 FYNNEI. The CDR3 reads CASRLGHSTDTQYF. CDR3 nucleotide sequence: TGTGCCAGCAGATTGGGACATTCCACAGATACGCAGTATTTT.

The rearrangement joins TRBV5-6 to TRBJ2-3; D gene unclear. The CDR3 loop spans 14 amino acids. Germline assignment: CDR1 SGHDT and CDR2 YYEEEE. Trimming shortened V by 0 bases and J by 3 bases, and 8 bases separated the two germline ends. The CDR3 is CASSLVLGTDTQYF. The CDR3 bases are TGTGCCAGCAGCTTGGTTCTCGGGACAGATACGCAGTATTTT. The entire variable domain, with the rest obtained from reference TRBV5-6 and TRBJ2-3, is as follows: DAGVTQSPTHLIKTRGQQVTLRCSPKSGHDTVSWYQQALGQGPQFIFQYYEEEERQRGNFPDRFSGHQFPNYSSELNVNALLLGDSALYLCASSLVLGTDTQYFGPGTRLTVL.

The rearrangement joins TRBV14 to TRBJ2-5; a weak D match, TRBD2 (6 bases). This CDR3 contains 13 residues. The germline CDR1 and CDR2 sequences are SGHDN and FVKESK. The V and J ends lost 4 bases and 4 bases respectively, with 10 bases between them. The CDR3 here is CASSLGGAETQYF. The CDR3 DNA follows: TGTGCCAGCAGCCTCGGAGGGGCAGAGACCCAGTACTTC.

V usage is TRBV2 and J usage is TRBJ2-3; 7 positions match TRBD1. The length of the CDR3 is 14 residues. With 4 bases clipped from V and 3 bases from J, the junction kept 4 bases outside the gene matches. Germline V gene lookup returns CDR1 SNHLY and CDR2 FYNNEI. The DNA of the CDR3 is TGTGCCAGCAGTGCGAACAGGGGAACAGATACGCAGTATTTT. Translating gives CASSANRGTDTQYF.

The genes are TRBV9 and TRBJ2-4; the D is unclear. The CDR3 contains 12 residues. V dropped 3 bases and J dropped 11 bases, with 12 bases sitting between them. Germline CDR1 SGDLS, CDR2 YYNGEE. The CDR3 region is CASSDNKRFQYF. The CDR3 nucleotides are TGTGCCAGCAGCGATAACAAGAGATTTCAGTACTTC.

The chain is built from TRBV30 and TRBJ1-1; TRBD1 might be the D (5 bases). CDR3 length: 13 residues. Germline loops: CDR1 GTSNPN, CDR2 SVGIG (reference sequence). V shed 6 bases and J shed 3 bases, with 14 bases lying between them. CDR3 region: CACQQERHTEAFF. The DNA for the CDR3 is TGTGCCTGCCAACAGGAGAGACACACTGAAGCTTTCTTT.

The chain recombines TRBV6-5 with TRBJ2-3; D is uncertain. The germline V gene encodes CDR1 MNHEY and CDR2 SVGAGI. V lost 0 bases, J lost 4 bases, and 11 bases lay in between. CDR3 length equals 15 residues. In DNA form, the CDR3 reads TGTGCCAGCAGTTACTCTGGACGTCTGGCAGATACGCAGTATTTT. It translates to CASSYSGRLADTQYF.

This chain uses TRBV11-2 with TRBJ2-3, with D possibly being TRBD2 (5 bases). The V gene's germline CDR1 is SGHAT and CDR2 FQNNGV. The CDR3 extends over 15 amino acids. Trimming cost V 0 bases and J 4 bases, with 11 bases left between them. This CDR3 reads CASSLDRGGPDTQYF. The CDR3 DNA reads TGTGCCAGCAGCTTAGACCGGGGTGGGCCAGATACGCAGTATTTT.

The table lists this clone with a count of one. The chain uses TRBV15 and TRBJ2-5; D is perhaps TRBD1 (6 bases). The ends were cut back, 0 bases at V and 6 bases at J, with 14 bases in the middle. CDR3 size: 15 residues. Germline V gene data show CDR1 as LNHNV and CDR2 as YYDKDF (reference sequence). Here the CDR3 DNA reads TGTGCCACCAGCAGAGATATGGCAGGGGAGAAGACCCAGTACTTC. Translation gives CATSRDMAGEKTQYF. Combining the CDR3 with reference TRBV15 and TRBJ2-5 gives the whole variable domain DAMVIQNPRYQVTQFGKPVTLSCSQTLNHNVMYWYQQKSSQAPKLLFHYYDKDFNNEADTPDNFQSRRPNTSFCFLDIRSPGLGDTAMYLCATSRDMAGEKTQYFGPGTRLLVL.

The V gene is TRBV29-1, the J gene TRBJ1-2, with 7 bases matching TRBD1. The J segment lost 3 bases and the V segment lost 7 bases, leaving 2 bases of the junction unmatched. Germline values: CDR1 SQVTM, CDR2 ANQGSEA. This CDR3 has 11 residues. The DNA of the CDR3 is TGCAGCGGTGGACAGGACTATGGCTACACCTTC. Translating it yields CSGGQDYGYTF.

This rearrangement joins TRBV29-1 to TRBJ1-4; possibly TRBD1 for D (6 bases). Trimming left V 6 bases short and J 7 bases short, with 15 bases between. This CDR3 has 13 residues. Germline V gives CDR1 SQVTM, CDR2 ANQGSEA. The CDR3 bases are TGCAGCGTGGAGACAGGAGGGTTTGAAAAACTGTTTTTT. It encodes CSVETGGFEKLFF. The complete variable domain, with remaining parts taken from reference TRBV29-1 and TRBJ1-4, reads SAVISQKPSRDICQRGTSLTIQCQVDSQVTMMFWYRQQPGQSLTLIATANQGSEATYESGFVIDKFPISRPNLTFSTLTVSNMSPEDSSIYLCSVETGGFEKLFFGSGTQLSVL.

This clone occurred once. This chain links TRBV29-1 with TRBJ2-2; no clear D gene. V lost 6 bases and J 7 bases, leaving 6 bases between the germline ends. This CDR3 has 10 residues. Looked up from germline, CDR1 is SQVTM and CDR2 is ANQGSEA. In DNA, the CDR3 is TGCAGCGTCTTTAACGGGGAGCTGTTTTTT. Translation: CSVFNGELFF.

The chain joins TRBV7-9 to TRBJ1-4; 8 bases map to TRBD1. CDR3 size: 14 residues. The J segment lost 8 bases and the V segment lost 5 bases, leaving 7 bases of the junction unmatched. The germline V gene encodes CDR1 SEHNR and CDR2 FQNEAQ (reference sequence). The CDR3 DNA is TGTGCCAGCAGCCCAACAGGGGGAGGAGAAAAACTGTTTTTT. Its translation: CASSPTGGGEKLFF.